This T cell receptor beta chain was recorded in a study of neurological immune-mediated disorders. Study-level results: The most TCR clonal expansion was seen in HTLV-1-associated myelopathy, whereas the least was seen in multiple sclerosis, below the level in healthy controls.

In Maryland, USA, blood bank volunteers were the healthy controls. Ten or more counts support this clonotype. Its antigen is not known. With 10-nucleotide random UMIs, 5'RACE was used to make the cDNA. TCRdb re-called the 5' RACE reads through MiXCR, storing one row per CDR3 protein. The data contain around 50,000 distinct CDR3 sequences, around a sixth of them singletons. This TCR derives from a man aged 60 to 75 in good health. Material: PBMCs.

The CDR3 protein is CASSLTSHTGELFF. The CDR3, as DNA: TGTGCCAGCAGCCTCACTAGCCATACAGGGGAGCTGTTTTTT. This sequence joins TRBV12-3 or TRBV12-4 and TRBJ2-2; D possibly corresponds to TRBD2 (6 bases). The CDR3 sequence is 14 residues long. The V gene lost 6 bases and the J gene lost 8 bases, with 16 bases spanning the gap.